This entry describes one T cell receptor beta chain. The authors divided CD4+ cells into CD45RA+ naive and CD45RA-negative memory subsets. CDR3 length: 14 residues. The ends lost 0 bases at V and 8 bases at J; junction bases unmatched: 5. Germline V gene lookup returns CDR1 SGHRS and CDR2 YFSETQ. This sample was taken from a study of shared clonotypes between healthy human individuals. Profiling relied on immunoSEQ multiplex PCR, and the TCRdb table lists in-frame clones only, not all of them. Altogether approximately 1,000,000 clones are present, roughly 80% being singletons, with the ten largest covering roughly 0.82%.

This sequence was found in a man aged 18 to 29 in good health. Some clones in this sample may be carry-over from other donors' samples. The specimen sequenced was memory CD4+ T cells from PBMCs. Subset here: CD45RA-negative fraction. The chain joins TRBV5-1 to TRBJ2-1, with 7 bases matching TRBD1. CDR3 protein: CASSLGQGGDEQFF. Written as DNA, the CDR3 is TGCGCCAGCAGCTTGGGACAGGGTGGGGATGAGCAGTTCTTC.